A selection of T cell receptor beta chains follows, all from one sample in a study of identical twins. In TCRdb, the 5' RACE reads were re-called with MiXCR into one record per CDR3 protein. The sample lists about 1.7 million distinct CDR3 sequences; around a third were seen once. Material: cord blood. These receptors were obtained from a newborn girl in good health. CDR3s include the opening cysteine and the closing phenylalanine or tryptophan. The order of the fields is CDR3 DNA, CDR3 protein, J gene, D gene, V gene, clone size. A D gene is named only where the DNA matches it firmly. Expanded clones get a size class; other rows say once, few or many, or leave the size out.

TGCGCCAGCAGCTTGGCCTGGGCCACCTCTGGGGCCAACATCCTGACTTTC | CASSLAWATSGANILTF | TRBJ2-6 | NA | TRBV5-1 | NA
TGTGCCAGCAGACGGGACGGGGGCGACTACGAGCAGTACTTC | CASRRDGGDYEQYF | TRBJ2-7 | NA | TRBV2 | NA
TGTGCCATCAGCACCGACACAGATACGCAGTATTTT | CAISTDTDTQYF | TRBJ2-3 | NA | TRBV10-3 | NA
TGTGCCAGCAGCTTAGAAGACGGTCATCAGCCCCAGCATTTT | CASSLEDGHQPQHF | TRBJ1-5 | NA | TRBV7-9 | few
TGCGCCAGCAGCTTGTACCCGTGGGACCAAGCTGATAACTATGGCTACACCTTC | CASSLYPWDQADNYGYTF | TRBJ1-2 | NA | TRBV5-1 | NA
TGTGCCAGCAGCCCCCGACAGGGGCTGAGCACAGATACGCAGTATTTT | CASSPRQGLSTDTQYF | TRBJ2-3 | TRBD1 | TRBV7-9 | few
TGTGCCAGCAGTCGCCACAGGGGGCTAAATTCACCCCTCCACTTT | CASSRHRGLNSPLHF | TRBJ1-6 | TRBD1 | TRBV12-3/TRBV12-4 | few
TGTGCCGCTGGTACTAGCGGAAGCACAGATACGCAGTATTTT | CAAGTSGSTDTQYF | TRBJ2-3 | TRBD2 | TRBV24-1 | many
TGTGCCATCCGGGAACAGACGAACAATGAGCAGTTCTTC | CAIREQTNNEQFF | TRBJ2-1 | NA | TRBV10-3 | few
TGTGCCAGCAGCTTAGGCCGCGTGCTAAACACAGATACGCAGTATTTT | CASSLGRVLNTDTQYF | TRBJ2-3 | NA | TRBV11-1 | NA
TGTGCCAGCAGCTTAGGGCAGACTAGCGGAGACCAAGAGACCCAGTACTTC | CASSLGQTSGDQETQYF | TRBJ2-5 | TRBD2 | TRBV11-3 | NA
TGTGCCAGCAGTTCCCTTTGGTGGGGGGGTCGTATGGATACGCAGTATTTT | CASSSLWWGGRMDTQYF | TRBJ2-3 | TRBD2 | TRBV12-3/TRBV12-4 | NA
TGTGCCATCAGTGAGTCGTGGGGAACCTACAATGAGCAGTTCTTC | CAISESWGTYNEQFF | TRBJ2-1 | NA | TRBV10-3 | NA
TGTGCCAGCACCGTGACAGGGGATTTTATCAACAATGAGCAGTTCTTC | CASTVTGDFINNEQFF | TRBJ2-1 | TRBD1 | TRBV28 | NA
TGTGCCAGCAGTCGACTAGCGGGAAACGATGAGCAGTTCTTC | CASSRLAGNDEQFF | TRBJ2-1 | TRBD2 | TRBV3-1 | few
TGTGCCAGCAGCAAAGGTCTAGCTCCAACCCTAGCCAAAAACATTCAGTACTTC | CASSKGLAPTLAKNIQYF | TRBJ2-4 | NA | TRBV21-1 | few
TGTGCCAGCAGGTCCGACTTGAATGAGCAGTTCTTC | CASRSDLNEQFF | TRBJ2-1 | NA | TRBV12-3/TRBV12-4 | NA
TGCAGCGTTGAAGATAGAACGACGGGTTACGAGCAGTACTTC | CSVEDRTTGYEQYF | TRBJ2-7 | NA | TRBV29-1 | many
TGTGCCACCAGCAGATTCTTGTCGGGACAGGGGAACGAGCAGTACTTC | CATSRFLSGQGNEQYF | TRBJ2-7 | TRBD1 | TRBV15 | NA
TGTGCCAGCAGCCCCAATGGGGGGGCTCAAGAGACCCAGTACTTC | CASSPNGGAQETQYF | TRBJ2-5 | NA | TRBV4-2 | few
TGCGCCAGCAGCTTTGGGAACAGGGGGTATCCCTCTAATGAGCAGTACTTC | CASSFGNRGYPSNEQYF | TRBJ2-7 | TRBD1 | TRBV5-1 | few
TGTGCCAGCAGTCCTTATTGGGGACAGGGGGCTAACTATGGCTACACCTTC | CASSPYWGQGANYGYTF | TRBJ1-2 | TRBD1 | TRBV28 | few
TGCAGTGTGACCCAGGGGGGCTACGAGCAGTACTTC | CSVTQGGYEQYF | TRBJ2-7 | NA | TRBV20-1 | few
TGTGCCAGCAGTTTAGGGGGTCTGGGGGCCTCCCTGAAAAACATTCAGTACTTC | CASSLGGLGASLKNIQYF | TRBJ2-4 | NA | TRBV12-3/TRBV12-4 | few
TGCGCCAGCAGCCAACCTTTAGAGGACAGATACCATGAGCAGTTCTTC | CASSQPLEDRYHEQFF | TRBJ2-1 | NA | TRBV4-1 | NA
TGCGCCAGCAGCCAAGATAACATCCAAGAGACCCAGTACTTC | CASSQDNIQETQYF | TRBJ2-5 | NA | TRBV4-1 | NA
TGTGCCAGCAGTGAACGAGTTTGGACTGCAGCCAAAAACATTCAGTACTTC | CASSERVWTAAKNIQYF | TRBJ2-4 | NA | TRBV6-1 | NA
TGCAGTGCCGTCTGGACAGCCCCTATACGCAATGAGCAGTTCTTC | CSAVWTAPIRNEQFF | TRBJ2-1 | NA | TRBV20-1 | few
TGTGCCAGCAGCCGGACTAGCGGGAAGACCTGCAATGAGCAGTTCTTC | CASSRTSGKTCNEQFF | TRBJ2-1 | TRBD2 | TRBV14 | NA
TGTGCCAGCAGTTTATCTGGGGGCGCAGTCACCGGGGAGCTGTTTTTT | CASSLSGGAVTGELFF | TRBJ2-2 | NA | TRBV12-3/TRBV12-4 | few
TGTGCCATCAGTGATCAAGCGGGAGGACAAGAGACCCAGTACTTC | CAISDQAGGQETQYF | TRBJ2-5 | TRBD2 | TRBV10-3 | NA
TGCAGTGCTAGATCGGACTACAATGAGCAGTTCTTC | CSARSDYNEQFF | TRBJ2-1 | NA | TRBV20-1 | few
TGCGCCAGCAACAAATTAGCGGGAAAGGATGAGCAGTACTTC | CASNKLAGKDEQYF | TRBJ2-7 | TRBD2 | TRBV5-1 | NA
TGCGCCAGCAGCGGGGCCGACAGGGGGTCCAAAAACATTCAGTACTTC | CASSGADRGSKNIQYF | TRBJ2-4 | TRBD1 | TRBV5-1 | once
TGTGCCAGCAGCTTTCTACTAGCGGGGGGCTACGAGCAGTACTTC | CASSFLLAGGYEQYF | TRBJ2-7 | TRBD2 | TRBV5-6 | NA
TGCGCCAACAGCCAAGATACCTGGTACGAGCAGTACTTC | CANSQDTWYEQYF | TRBJ2-7 | NA | TRBV4-1 | NA
TGTGCCAGCAGCTTAGATCGGCTAATGGCCAAAAACATTCAGTACTTC | CASSLDRLMAKNIQYF | TRBJ2-4 | NA | TRBV7-9 | NA
TGTGCCAGCAGTTCCCGGGACAGGGGCCCCTATGGCTACACCTTC | CASSSRDRGPYGYTF | TRBJ1-2 | TRBD1 | TRBV28 | many
TGTGCCAGCAGTCCTCATGCCACTACAGTTGAGCAGTACTTC | CASSPHATTVEQYF | TRBJ2-5 | NA | TRBV7-9 | NA
TGTGCCATCAGTGCCCTCGACAGGGTCGCCTACAATGAGCAGTTCTTC | CAISALDRVAYNEQFF | TRBJ2-1 | TRBD1 | TRBV10-3 | few
TGTGCCACAAGGAAACCGGGTCGTTTGGGTGGCTACACCTTC | CATRKPGRLGGYTF | TRBJ1-2 | NA | TRBV27 | once
TGTGCCAGCAGTGAATCGGGCTATGGCTACACCTTC | CASSESGYGYTF | TRBJ1-2 | NA | TRBV25-1 | many
TGCAGTGCGGGTGGGCAGGGGACCTACAATGAGCAGTTCTTC | CSAGGQGTYNEQFF | TRBJ2-1 | NA | TRBV20-1 | NA
TGCGCCAGCAGCTTGGCGGGAAGTGAGCAGTTCTTC | CASSLAGSEQFF | TRBJ2-1 | NA | TRBV5-1 | many
TGTGCCAGCAGTTACTCGACTAGTGGGGAAGAGCAGTACTTC | CASSYSTSGEEQYF | TRBJ2-7 | NA | TRBV6-2/TRBV6-3 | many
TGTGCCAGCAGCCCTAACCGGGACAAGGGTTTTCAGCCCCAGCATTTT | CASSPNRDKGFQPQHF | TRBJ1-5 | NA | TRBV3-1 | few
TGCAGTGCCGGGGGCAGGTCCTCCTACGAGCAGTACTTC | CSAGGRSSYEQYF | TRBJ2-7 | NA | TRBV20-1 | NA
TGTGCCAGCAGCTGGGGCCCCACGGGACAAGATACGCAGTATTTT | CASSWGPTGQDTQYF | TRBJ2-3 | NA | TRBV5-5 | few
TGTGCCAGCAGCTTCAACCTCGGGGAGCAGTTCTTC | CASSFNLGEQFF | TRBJ2-1 | NA | TRBV7-9 | few
TGTGCCAGCTCACCAGACGGTCAAGAGACCCAGTACTTC | CASSPDGQETQYF | TRBJ2-5 | NA | TRBV18 | many
TGTGCCAGCAGCCAAGGGTGGACTCTCGGGGCCAACGTCCTGACTTTC | CASSQGWTLGANVLTF | TRBJ2-6 | NA | TRBV14 | NA
TGCAGCGTTATCCTAGGAGGAGAGACCCAGTACTTC | CSVILGGETQYF | TRBJ2-5 | NA | TRBV29-1 | few
TGTGCCATCAGTGAGTCGGCTAGCGGGAACAATGAGCAGTACTTC | CAISESASGNNEQYF | TRBJ2-5 | TRBD2 | TRBV10-3 | NA
TGTGCCAGCAGCCAAGAGCACCAGGCCACGGGGTATGGCTACACCTTC | CASSQEHQATGYGYTF | TRBJ1-2 | NA | TRBV3-1 | few
TGTGCCAGCAGTTACGCCGGTGACTATGGCTACACCTTC | CASSYAGDYGYTF | TRBJ1-2 | NA | TRBV6-5 | NA